This TCR beta chain was profiled in a study of blood T cell repertoires in COVID-19. Study-wide background: Samples taken during acute and convalescent COVID-19 were collected in the United States, Italy and Spain. T cells, B-cell-depleted T cells, or PBMCs supplied cDNA or gDNA.

CDR1 LNHDA and CDR2 SQIVND come from the germline V gene (reference sequence). The length of the CDR3 is 13 residues. V was trimmed by 4 bases and J by 2 bases, leaving 6 bases between them. Original analysis: For nucleated cells, counts were estimated from reference gene primer amplification. Using immunoSEQ multiplex PCR, the repertoire was profiled, and TCRdb retains in-frame clones only, with some absent. V and J calls and clone size are copied from that table; D and trimming were computed from the DNA. Altogether about 190,000 clones are present, 75% to 85% being singletons, with the ten largest covering around 6.9%.

The chain recombines TRBV19 with TRBJ1-5; no firm D call. This TCR derives from a man between 60 and 75 years old with acute or convalescent COVID-19. The specimen sequenced was peripheral blood. The DNA of the CDR3 is TGTGCCAGTAGTAACAGCCGCAATCAGCCCCAGCATTTT. Its translation is CASSNSRNQPQHF.